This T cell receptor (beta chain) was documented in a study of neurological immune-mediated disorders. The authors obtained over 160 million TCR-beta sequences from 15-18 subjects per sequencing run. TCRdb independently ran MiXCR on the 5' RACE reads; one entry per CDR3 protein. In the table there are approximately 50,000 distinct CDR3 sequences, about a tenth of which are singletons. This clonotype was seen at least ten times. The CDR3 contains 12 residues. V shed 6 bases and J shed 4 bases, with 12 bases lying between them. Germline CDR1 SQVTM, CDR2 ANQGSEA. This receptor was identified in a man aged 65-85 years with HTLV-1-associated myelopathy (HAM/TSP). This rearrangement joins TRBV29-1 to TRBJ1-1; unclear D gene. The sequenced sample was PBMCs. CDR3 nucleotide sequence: TGCAGCGTGCTAGACCCGGGCACTGAAGCTTTCTTT. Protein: CSVLDPGTEAFF.